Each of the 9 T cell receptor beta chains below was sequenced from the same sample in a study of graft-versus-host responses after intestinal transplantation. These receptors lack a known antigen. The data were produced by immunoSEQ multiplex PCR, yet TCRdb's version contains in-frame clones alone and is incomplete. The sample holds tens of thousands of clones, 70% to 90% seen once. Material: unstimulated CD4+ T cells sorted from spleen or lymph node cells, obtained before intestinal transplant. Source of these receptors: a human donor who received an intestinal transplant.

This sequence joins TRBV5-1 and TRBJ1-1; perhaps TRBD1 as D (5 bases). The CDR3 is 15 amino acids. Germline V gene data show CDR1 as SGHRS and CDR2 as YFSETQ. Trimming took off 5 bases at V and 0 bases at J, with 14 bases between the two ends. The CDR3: CASRRDWGMNTEAFF. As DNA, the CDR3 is TGCGCCAGCAGGCGGGACTGGGGCATGAACACTGAAGCTTTCTTT.

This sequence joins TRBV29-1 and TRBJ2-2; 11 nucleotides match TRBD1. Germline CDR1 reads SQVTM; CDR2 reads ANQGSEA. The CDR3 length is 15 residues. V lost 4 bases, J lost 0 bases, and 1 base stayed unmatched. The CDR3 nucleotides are TGCAGCGTTGGGACAGGGGGCGCGAACACCGGGGAGCTGTTTTTT. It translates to CSVGTGGANTGELFF.

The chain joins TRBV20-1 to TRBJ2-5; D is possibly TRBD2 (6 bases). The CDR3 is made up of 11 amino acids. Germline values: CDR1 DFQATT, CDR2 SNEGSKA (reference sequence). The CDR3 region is CTPGRRETQYF. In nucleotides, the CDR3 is TGCACTCCGGGGAGGCGGGAGACCCAGTACTTC.

The CDR3 is CASSLEAVRNGYTF. Written as DNA, the CDR3 is TGTGCCAGCAGTTTAGAGGCAGTAAGGAATGGCTACACCTTC. The chain joins TRBV28 to TRBJ1-2; D remains ambiguous. The V and J ends lost 2 bases and 6 bases respectively, with 13 bases between them. The CDR3 covers 14 residues. Germline V CDR1 and CDR2: MDHEN, SYDVKM.

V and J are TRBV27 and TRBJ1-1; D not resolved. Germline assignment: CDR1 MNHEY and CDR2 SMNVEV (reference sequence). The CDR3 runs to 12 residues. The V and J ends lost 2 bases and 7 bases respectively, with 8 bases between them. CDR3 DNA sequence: TGTGCCAGCAGTTTACGACATAATGAAGCTTTCTTT. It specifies CASSLRHNEAFF.

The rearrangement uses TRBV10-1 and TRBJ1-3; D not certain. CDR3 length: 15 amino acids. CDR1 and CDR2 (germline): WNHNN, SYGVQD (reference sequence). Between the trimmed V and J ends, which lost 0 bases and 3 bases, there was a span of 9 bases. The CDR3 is CASSESTRDGNTIYF. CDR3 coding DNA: TGCGCCAGCAGTGAGTCGACTCGGGATGGAAACACCATATATTTT.

The CDR3 region is CASRLQTYSNQPQHF. Here the CDR3 DNA reads TGTGCCAGCAGACTCCAGACTTATAGCAATCAGCCCCAGCATTTT. The chain uses TRBV6-5 and TRBJ1-5; D unclear. The CDR3 has 15 residues. Germline V gene lookup returns CDR1 MNHEY and CDR2 SVGAGI. The V gene lost 6 bases and the J gene lost 0 bases, with 12 bases spanning the gap.

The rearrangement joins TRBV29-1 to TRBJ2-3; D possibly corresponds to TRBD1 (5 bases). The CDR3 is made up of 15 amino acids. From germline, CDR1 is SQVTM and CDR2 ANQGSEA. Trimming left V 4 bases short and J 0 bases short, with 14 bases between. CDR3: CSVVGARPSTDTQYF. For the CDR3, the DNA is TGCAGCGTTGTAGGGGCCCGTCCCAGCACAGATACGCAGTATTTT.

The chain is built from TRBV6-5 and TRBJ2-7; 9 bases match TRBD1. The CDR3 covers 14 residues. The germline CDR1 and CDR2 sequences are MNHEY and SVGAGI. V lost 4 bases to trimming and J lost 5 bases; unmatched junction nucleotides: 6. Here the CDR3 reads CASSSRQGVHEQYF. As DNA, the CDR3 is TGTGCCAGCAGTTCTCGACAGGGGGTTCACGAGCAGTACTTC.